In its sample, the clone carrying this T cell receptor (beta chain) was seen once. Antigen: not known. This specimen belongs to a study of lymphopenia after photon versus proton radiotherapy. Overall study findings and caveats: Authors raise, but do not show, better survival with proton therapy.

Germline V gene sequence: CDR1 LGHNA, CDR2 YSLEER. The CDR3 spans 17 residues. Trimming cost V 1 base and J 7 bases; bases outside gene matches: 9. Generated by immunoSEQ multiplex PCR, the TCRdb table keeps only in-frame clones and is missing some. The table includes 60,000 or so clones, 86% detected once. The J gene is TRBJ2-7, the V gene TRBV4-3; 14 bases align to TRBD2. This clonotype originated in a man aged 40-50 years with gastric cancer. The sample in question was peripheral blood, obtained from a patient treated with photon-based radiotherapy. In nucleotides, the CDR3 is TGCGCCAGCAGCCAAGGCCCGGGACTAGCGGGGGTCAAAGAGCAGTACTTC. Translating gives CASSQGPGLAGVKEQYF.